The sequence of this TCR beta chain was determined in a study of T cells in Graves' hyperthyroidism and ophthalmopathy (dated by TCRdb to the late 2010s). Some background on the complete study: Peripheral blood samples were taken at the time of initial diagnosis, prior to any treatment. A discovery cohort of about 100 patients, approximately 45 with Graves' ophthalmopathy and fewer than 65 with stable Graves' hyperthyroidism, was used to find distinguishing TCR V-J signatures. The paper reports TCR Vbeta CDR3 sequencing of approximately 130 peripheral blood samples: under 45 ophthalmopathy, fewer than 80 hyperthyroidism and around 17 progressor patients. Following sampling, methimazole starting at 30 mg daily was given to hyperthyroidism patients, and high-dose intravenous methylprednisolone was given to ophthalmopathy patients. Prospective prediction of ophthalmopathy was tested in an independent validation cohort of 18 to 20 hyperthyroidism patients and around 16 patients who later progressed to ophthalmopathy. The 75 to 100 discovery patients were randomly split 7:3 into training and test sets. The study also compared thyroid tissue and blood T-cell repertoires from over 5 Graves' hyperthyroidism patients.

Graves' hyperthyroidism was defined as stable when no progression to ophthalmopathy occurred over 18 months of follow-up. Hyperthyroidism patients were newly diagnosed, had a disease duration of under 2 months, and were aged 18 to 65 years. The study excluded patients with uncontrolled infections, other autoimmune diseases, pregnancy or lactation. Clinical symptoms, serum thyroxine and TRAb, thyroid ultrasound, and orbital computed tomography formed the basis for the diagnoses. Ficoll-Paque density gradient centrifugation was used to isolate PBMCs from 8 to 10 ml of fresh peripheral blood. Trizol reagent was used to extract total RNA, and RNA quality was then checked on an Agilent 2100 Bioanalyzer. The CDR3 starts with the cysteine, ends with the phenylalanine, and has 14 residues. Only the CDR3 part of the read is kept: 42 bases, read in frame from the first base. CDR1 and CDR2 (MNHEY, SMNVEV) derive from the germline V gene (reference sequence). Deletion took 3 bases off V and 5 bases off J, with a span of 14 bases between the germline ends.

The sample holds many counts of this clonotype. This clone's antigen is unknown. No base quality values were provided; no much bigger clone lies one nucleotide off. The TCR beta CDR3 regions were amplified from RNA transcripts. For the first round of RT-PCR on the TCR CDR3, the HTBI primer set was used together with the Qiagen OneStep RT-PCR kit. Libraries were constructed in a second round of multiplex PCR, after which size selection and purification were performed. Sequencing of the libraries was done on an Illumina HiSeq2000 using paired-end 100 bp reads. The study's own analysis went as follows. SOAPnuke was used to process the raw data, with reads discarded if the reads contained adapters or uncalled bases, had a mean Phred below 15, or lacked an exact constant-primer or identifier match. COPE v1.2.5 was used to merge the high-quality paired reads, and each unique nucleotide sequence was defined as a clonotype. Clonotypes were aligned to IMGT TRBV, TRBD and TRBJ reference segments using MiTCR v1.1. Analysis was restricted to V-J combinations with a frequency above 0.0001, which covered approximately 99% of repertoires. A TCS score was defined as the ratio of F50 (clonal expansion) to E x V (chaos), with BLOSUM62-based TCRdist applied between CDR3 peptides within each V-J. Welch's t-statistics and random forest reduced around 550 V-J features to 13, which were used in a naive Bayes classifier (R e1071). TCRdb cleaned the public reads at Q25 with fastp, built clones with MiXCR and kept in-frame beta chains. Here each entry gathers all rows of one CDR3 protein and keeps the most common genes and DNA. These V and J calls are TCRdb output, not the study's own analysis. For this sample there are roughly 740,000 distinct CDR3 sequences; 16% appear just once. Approximately 8.4% of the sample belongs to the ten largest clones.

Study-level results and caveats: During validation, the model predicted progression to ophthalmopathy a median of around 6 months ahead of onset, with just under 71% sensitivity and more than 72% specificity. Most expanded thyroid clonotypes (frequency above 0.001) were also detected in blood, a finding suggesting that blood repertoires may reflect thyroid immune responses. A 13 V-J signature model separated ophthalmopathy from stable hyperthyroidism, with nearly 90% sensitivity and roughly 84% specificity in cross-validation and 80%/75% in testing. No statistical method was used to fix the sample size in advance, and group allocation was not hidden from the investigators.

Recombination joined TRBV27 with TRBJ2-7; a weak D assignment points to TRBD1 (6 bases agree). The specimen was blood. This TCR came from a man aged 18 to 30 with Graves' hyperthyroidism. The CDR3 region has the sequence CASSFARGYHEQYF. The nucleotides are TGTGCCAGCAGTTTCGCCAGGGGCTACCACGAGCAGTACTTC.